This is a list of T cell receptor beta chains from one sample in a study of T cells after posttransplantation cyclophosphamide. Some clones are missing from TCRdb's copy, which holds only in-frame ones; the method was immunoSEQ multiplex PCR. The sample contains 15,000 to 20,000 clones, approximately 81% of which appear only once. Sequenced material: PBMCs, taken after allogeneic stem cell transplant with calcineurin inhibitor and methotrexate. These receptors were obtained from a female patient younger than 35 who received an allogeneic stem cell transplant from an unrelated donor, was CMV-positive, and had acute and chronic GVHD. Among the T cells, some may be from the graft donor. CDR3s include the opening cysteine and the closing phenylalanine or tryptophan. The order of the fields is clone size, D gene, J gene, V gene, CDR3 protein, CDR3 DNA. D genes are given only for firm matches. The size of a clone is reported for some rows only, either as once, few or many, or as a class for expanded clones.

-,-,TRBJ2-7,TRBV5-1,CASSTAQGEQYF,TGCGCCAGCAGCACTGCACAGGGCGAGCAGTACTTC
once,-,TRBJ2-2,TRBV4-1,CASSQGGYLRRGANTGELFF,TGCGCCAGCAGCCAGGGTGGGTACCTCCGCAGGGGAGCGAACACCGGGGAGCTGTTTTTT
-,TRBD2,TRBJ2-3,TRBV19,CASSRLAGVLYF,TGTGCCAGTAGTCGCCTAGCGGGAGTACTGTATTTT
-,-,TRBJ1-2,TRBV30,CAWAEAPRGYTF,TGTGCCTGGGCTGAGGCGCCCCGTGGCTACACCTTC
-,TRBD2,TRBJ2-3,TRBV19,CASSMGLAHTDTQYF,TGTGCCAGTAGTATGGGACTAGCGCACACAGATACGCAGTATTTT
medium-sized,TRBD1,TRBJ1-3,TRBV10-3,CAISDITGASGNTIYF,TGTGCCATCAGTGATATTACAGGGGCCTCTGGAAACACCATATATTTT
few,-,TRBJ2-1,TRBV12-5,CASGTVYNEQFF,TGTGCTAGTGGCACGGTCTACAATGAGCAGTTCTTC
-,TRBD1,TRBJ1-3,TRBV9,CASSARGPPHSGNTIYF,TGTGCCAGCAGCGCCAGGGGGCCCCCCCACTCTGGAAACACCATATATTTT
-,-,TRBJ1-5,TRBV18,CASSLGGFSNQPQHF,TGTGCCAGCTCCCTGGGAGGTTTTAGCAATCAGCCCCAGCATTTT
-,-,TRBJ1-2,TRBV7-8,CASSLGGNYGYTF,TGTGCCAGCAGCTTAGGAGGGAACTATGGCTACACCTTC
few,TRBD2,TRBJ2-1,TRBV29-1,CSVGPGLAASLTYNEQFF,TGCAGCGTAGGTCCGGGACTAGCGGCCTCTTTGACCTACAATGAGCAGTTCTTC
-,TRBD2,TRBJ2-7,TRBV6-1,CASSDLAGVQYEQYF,TGTGCCAGCAGTGATCTGGCGGGAGTACAGTACGAGCAGTACTTC
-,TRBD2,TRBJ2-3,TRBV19,CASSMPRGLAGDTDTQYF,TGTGCCAGTAGTATGCCCAGAGGACTAGCGGGAGACACAGATACGCAGTATTTT
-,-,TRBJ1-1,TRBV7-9,CASSSPRPSENTEAFF,TGTGCCAGCAGCTCCCCCAGGCCGTCGGAGAACACTGAAGCTTTCTTT
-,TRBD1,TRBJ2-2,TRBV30,CAWRGTGSAVLWRTGELFF,TGTGCCTGGAGGGGGACAGGGAGTGCAGTCCTATGGCGGACCGGGGAGCTGTTTTTT
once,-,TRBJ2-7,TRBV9,CASSVPSPPPKDYSYEQYF,TGTGCCAGCAGCGTCCCGTCGCCCCCCCCCAAGGACTATTCTTACGAGCAGTACTTC
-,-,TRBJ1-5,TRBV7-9,CASSLTGGSNQPQHF,TGTGCCAGCAGCCTCACGGGCGGGAGCAATCAGCCCCAGCATTTT
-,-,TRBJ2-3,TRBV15,CATSSEGAESDTQYF,TGTGCCACCAGCAGCGAGGGAGCGGAGTCAGATACGCAGTATTTT
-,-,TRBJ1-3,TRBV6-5,CASSPWTTSGNTIYF,TGTGCCAGCAGTCCCTGGACAACCTCTGGAAACACCATATATTTT
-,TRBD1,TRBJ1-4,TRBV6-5,CASSEGRGWEKLFF,TGTGCCAGCAGTGAAGGCAGGGGGTGGGAAAAACTGTTTTTT
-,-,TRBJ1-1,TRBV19,CASSMAGSLSTEAFF,TGTGCCAGTAGTATGGCCGGGTCGTTGAGCACTGAAGCTTTCTTT
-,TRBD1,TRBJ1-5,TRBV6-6,CASRDRGHSNQPQHF,TGTGCCAGCAGGGACAGGGGGCATAGCAATCAGCCCCAGCATTTT
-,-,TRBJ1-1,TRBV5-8,CASSGYRVSNTEAFF,TGTGCCAGCAGCGGATACAGGGTATCGAACACTGAAGCTTTCTTT
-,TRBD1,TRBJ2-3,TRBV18,CASSPPTGTGTDTQYF,TGTGCCAGCTCACCACCGACAGGGACCGGCACAGATACGCAGTATTTT
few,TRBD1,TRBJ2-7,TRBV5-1,CASRPSPDRAYEQYF,TGCGCCAGCAGACCATCCCCGGACAGGGCCTACGAGCAGTACTTC
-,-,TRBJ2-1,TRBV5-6,CASSLGLDEQFF,TGTGCCAGCAGCTTGGGACTGGATGAGCAGTTCTTC
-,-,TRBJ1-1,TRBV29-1,CSARENTEAFF,TGCAGCGCCCGGGAGAACACTGAAGCTTTCTTT
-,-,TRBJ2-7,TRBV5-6,CASSLMDSSYEQYF,TGTGCCAGCAGCCTCATGGACAGCTCCTACGAGCAGTACTTC
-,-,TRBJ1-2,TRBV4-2,CASSQDARVTNYGYTF,TGTGCCAGCAGCCAAGATGCCCGAGTTACTAACTATGGCTACACCTTC
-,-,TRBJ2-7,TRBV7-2,CASSPSPASLSYEQYF,TGTGCCAGCAGCCCGAGCCCAGCTAGTCTCTCCTACGAGCAGTACTTC
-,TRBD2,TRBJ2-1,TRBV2,CASKSGGARNEQFF,TGTGCCAGCAAGTCGGGGGGTGCTCGCAATGAGCAGTTCTTC
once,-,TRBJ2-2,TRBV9,CASSVHRANTGELFF,TGTGCCAGCAGCGTGCACAGGGCGAACACCGGGGAGCTGTTTTTT
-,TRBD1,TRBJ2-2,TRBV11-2,CASSWTGGSAGELFF,TGTGCCAGCAGCTGGACAGGGGGATCAGCCGGGGAGCTGTTTTTT
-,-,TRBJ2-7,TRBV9,CASSESLDSSYEQYF,TGTGCCAGCAGCGAAAGCCTAGATAGCTCCTACGAGCAGTACTTC
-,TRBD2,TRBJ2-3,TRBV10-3,CAVFSGRAPDTQYF,TGTGCCGTATTTAGCGGGAGGGCCCCAGATACGCAGTATTTT
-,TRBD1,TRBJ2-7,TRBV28,CARYQGARYEQYF,TGTGCCAGATATCAGGGGGCGAGGTACGAGCAGTACTTC
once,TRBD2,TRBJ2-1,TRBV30,CAWSLTSGTKSEQFF,TGTGCCTGGAGCCTGACTAGCGGGACGAAGAGTGAGCAGTTCTTC
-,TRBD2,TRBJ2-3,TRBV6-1,CASSEREGSLNFGTDTQYF,TGTGCCAGCAGTGAACGGGAGGGTTCCCTTAATTTTGGCACAGATACGCAGTATTTT
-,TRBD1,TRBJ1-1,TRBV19,CASSAARQGQTEAFF,TGTGCCAGTAGTGCGGCCCGACAGGGGCAAACTGAAGCTTTCTTT
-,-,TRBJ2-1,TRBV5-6,CASSLRESSYNEQFF,TGTGCCAGCAGCTTGCGAGAGAGCTCCTACAATGAGCAGTTCTTC
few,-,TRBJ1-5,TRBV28,CASRQGSRQPQHF,TGTGCCAGCAGGCAGGGGTCACGGCAGCCCCAGCATTTT
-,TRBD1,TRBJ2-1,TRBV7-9,CASSLGGTVTYNEQFF,TGTGCCAGCAGCTTAGGTGGGACAGTCACCTACAATGAGCAGTTCTTC
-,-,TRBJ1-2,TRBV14,CASSQDLVYGYTF,TGTGCCAGCAGCCAAGATCTCGTCTATGGCTACACCTTC
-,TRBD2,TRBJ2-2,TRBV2,CATSPGGRGGTGELFF,TGTGCCACTTCTCCCGGTGGGCGGGGGGGCACCGGGGAGCTGTTTTTT
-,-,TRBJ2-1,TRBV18,CASSPLAVSYNEQFF,TGTGCCAGCTCCCCCTTAGCGGTCTCCTACAATGAGCAGTTCTTC
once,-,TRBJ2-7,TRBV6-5,CASHPPGKPYEQYF,TGTGCCAGCCACCCCCCCGGGAAACCCTACGAGCAGTACTTC
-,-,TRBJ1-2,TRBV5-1,CASSLQGPFDGYTF,TGCGCCAGCAGCTTACAGGGCCCCTTTGATGGCTACACCTTC
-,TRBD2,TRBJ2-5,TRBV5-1,CASSPGLAGGTQYF,TGCGCCAGCAGCCCGGGACTAGCGGGAGGCACCCAGTACTTC
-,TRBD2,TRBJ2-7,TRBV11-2,CASRAGLVDFYEQYF,TGTGCCAGCAGGGCAGGACTAGTGGACTTCTACGAGCAGTACTTC
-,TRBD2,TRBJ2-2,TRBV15,CATSRIIAGGPGELFF,TGTGCCACCAGCAGAATTATAGCGGGAGGGCCCGGGGAGCTGTTTTTT
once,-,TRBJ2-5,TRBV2,CASSDPRRQEETQYF,TGTGCCAGCAGTGACCCCCGACGGCAGGAAGAGACCCAGTACTTC
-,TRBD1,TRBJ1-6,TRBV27,CASRGTAGNSPLHF,TGTGCCAGCAGGGGGACAGCGGGTAATTCACCCCTCCACTTT
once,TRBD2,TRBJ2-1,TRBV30,CAWRIAGIAYPFGEQFF,TGTGCCTGGAGGATAGCGGGAATTGCCTATCCCTTCGGTGAGCAGTTCTTC
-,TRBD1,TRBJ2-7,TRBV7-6,CASSATGPYEQYF,TGTGCCAGCAGCGCGACAGGGCCCTACGAGCAGTACTTC
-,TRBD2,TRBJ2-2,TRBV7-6,CASSSTSGATGELFF,TGTGCCAGCAGCTCGACTAGCGGGGCTACCGGGGAGCTGTTTTTT
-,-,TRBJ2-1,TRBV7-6,CASSRTDAYNEQFF,TGTGCCAGCAGTAGGACAGACGCCTACAATGAGCAGTTCTTC
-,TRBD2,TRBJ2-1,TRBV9,CASSFSGRAGRSYNEQFF,TGTGCCAGCAGCTTTAGCGGGAGGGCCGGCAGGTCCTACAATGAGCAGTTCTTC
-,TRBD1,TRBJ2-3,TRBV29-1,CSVGPRGLNTDTQYF,TGCAGCGTTGGCCCCAGGGGGCTGAACACAGATACGCAGTATTTT
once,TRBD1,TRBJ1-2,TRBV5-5,CASSLQTGSLANYGYTF,TGTGCCAGCAGCTTACAGACAGGGAGCTTAGCTAACTATGGCTACACCTTC
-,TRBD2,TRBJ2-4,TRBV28,CASSFRLAGLAKNIQYF,TGTGCCAGCAGTTTTAGACTAGCGGGGCTAGCCAAAAACATTCAGTACTTC